Given below is one T cell receptor beta chain in context. As processed by the authors: The assay estimated nucleated cells by amplifying reference gene primers. Produced via immunoSEQ multiplex PCR; TCRdb's table is partial and in-frame only. V and J calls and clone size are those listed in that table; D and trimming were worked out from the DNA. The data contain approximately 100,000 clones, about 87% of them singletons. The data were obtained in a study of blood T cell repertoires in COVID-19. Across the study: The samples span acute and convalescent COVID-19 from the United States, Italy and Spain. PBMCs, B-cell-depleted T cells, or T cells provided the cDNA or gDNA that made up the material.

V dropped 5 bases and J dropped 4; count of bases not matched to a gene: 4. This CDR3 comprises 14 residues. The germline CDR1 and CDR2 sequences are MGHDK and SYGVNS. Sequenced input: peripheral blood. The genes are TRBV25-1 and TRBJ1-3; 8 bases line up with TRBD1. This TCR derives from a human donor in a cohort sampled during active COVID-19. The CDR3 bases are TGTGCCAGCAGTTCGACAGGGGTAGGAAACACCATATATTTT. It encodes CASSSTGVGNTIYF. Full variable domain (outside the CDR3, taken from reference TRBV25-1 and TRBJ1-3): EADIYQTPRYLVIGTGKKITLECSQTMGHDKMYWYQQDPGMELHLIHYSYGVNSTEKGDLSSESTVSRIRTEHFPLTLESARPSHTSQYLCASSSTGVGNTIYFGEGSWLTVV.